The clone carrying this T cell receptor beta chain was observed a single time. These data originate in a study of blood T cell repertoires in COVID-19. Study-wide context: PBMCs, B-cell-depleted T cells, or T cells were the source of the cDNA or gDNA that made up the material.

Methods used by the authors: Estimation of nucleated cell counts relied on the amplification of reference gene primers. Some clones are missing from TCRdb's copy, which holds only in-frame ones; the method was immunoSEQ multiplex PCR. D and trimming come from the DNA, and the V and J calls and clone size come from that table. The repertoire consists of 250,000 to 350,000 clones, with roughly nine tenths occurring once and the leading ten covering 2% to 2.5%. The Seattle patients, enrolled during active infection, were followed longitudinally. The CDR3 totals 17 residues. V lost 1 base to trimming and J lost 0 bases, with 12 bases between them. In germline, CDR1 is MNHNS, CDR2 SASEGT.

The sample taken for sequencing was peripheral blood. The chain is built from TRBV6-1 and TRBJ2-2, with D unresolved. This receptor was identified in a woman aged 25 to 45 with COVID-19, enrolled during active disease. CDR3 loop: CASSEDSLFANTGELFF. In DNA form, the CDR3 reads TGTGCCAGCAGTGAAGACAGCTTATTCGCGAACACCGGGGAGCTGTTTTTT.